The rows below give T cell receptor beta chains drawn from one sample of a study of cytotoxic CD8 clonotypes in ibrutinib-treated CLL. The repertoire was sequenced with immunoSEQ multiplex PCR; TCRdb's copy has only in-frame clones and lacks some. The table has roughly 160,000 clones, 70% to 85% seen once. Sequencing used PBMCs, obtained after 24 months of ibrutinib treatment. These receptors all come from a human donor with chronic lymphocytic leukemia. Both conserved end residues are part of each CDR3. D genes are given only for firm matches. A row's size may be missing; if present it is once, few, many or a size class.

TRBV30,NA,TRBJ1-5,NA,TGTGCCTGGAATTTCCAGGGCCTTTTGGGCAATCAGCCCCAGCATTTT,CAWNFQGLLGNQPQHF
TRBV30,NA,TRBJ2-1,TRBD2,TGTGCCTGGAGTCCCGGGACTAACAATGAGCAGTTCTTC,CAWSPGTNNEQFF
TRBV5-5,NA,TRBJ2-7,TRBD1,TGTGCCAGCAGCTTACAAGGGGGCAACGAGCAGTACTTC,CASSLQGGNEQYF
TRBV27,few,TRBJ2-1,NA,TGTGCCAGCAGTTTGTATGCGCTCGGCACCTCCTACAATGAGCAGTTCTTC,CASSLYALGTSYNEQFF
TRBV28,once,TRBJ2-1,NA,TGTGCCAGCACCGGGTCGGCCGCGTACAATGAGCAGTTCTTC,CASTGSAAYNEQFF
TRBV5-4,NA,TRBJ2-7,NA,TGTGCCAGCACGAGGCACGACGAGCAGTACTTC,CASTRHDEQYF
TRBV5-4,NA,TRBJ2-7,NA,TGTGCCAGCAGCTCCAACCGCCTGGACGAGCAGTACTTC,CASSSNRLDEQYF
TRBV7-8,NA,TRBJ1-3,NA,TGTGCCAGCAGCTTAGTAACCGTCGGAAACACCATATATTTT,CASSLVTVGNTIYF
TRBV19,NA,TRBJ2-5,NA,TGTGCCAGTTCTCCCCGTGGAGAGACCCAGTACTTC,CASSPRGETQYF
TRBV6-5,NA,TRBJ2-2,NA,TGTGCCAGCAGTTCCAGCAGTGCGAACACCGGGGAGCTGTTTTTT,CASSSSSANTGELFF
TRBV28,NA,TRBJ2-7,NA,TGTGCCAGCAGTTTATTCTCTTTGCGGAGAGGCGAGCAGTACTTC,CASSLFSLRRGEQYF
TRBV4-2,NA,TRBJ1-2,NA,TGTGCCAGCAGCCAAGAAGGGGTCTATGGCTACACCTTC,CASSQEGVYGYTF
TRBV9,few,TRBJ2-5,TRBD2,TGTGCCAGCAGCGTAGATGGAGCGGGAGGTGGGGAGACCCAGTACTTC,CASSVDGAGGGETQYF
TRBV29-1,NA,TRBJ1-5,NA,TGCAGCGTTGCCGCGGACAGTAGCAATCAGCCCCAGCATTTT,CSVAADSSNQPQHF
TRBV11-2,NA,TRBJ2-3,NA,TGTGCCAGCAGCTTAAATGGGGGCACAGATACGCAGTATTTT,CASSLNGGTDTQYF
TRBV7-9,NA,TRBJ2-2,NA,TGTGCCAGCAGCTTAGCGGCTACCCCGGGGGAGCTGTTTTTT,CASSLAATPGELFF
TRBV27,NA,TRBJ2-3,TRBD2,TGTGCCAGCAGTTTCCTAGCGGGAGGCGCAGATACGCAGTATTTT,CASSFLAGGADTQYF
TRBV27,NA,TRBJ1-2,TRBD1,TGTGCCAGCAGTATTACAGGGGGGAGCTATGGCTACACCTTC,CASSITGGSYGYTF
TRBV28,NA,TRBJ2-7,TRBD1,TGTGCCAGCAGTTCGGGACAGTTCACCTACGAGCAGTACTTC,CASSSGQFTYEQYF
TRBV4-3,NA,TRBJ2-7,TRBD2,TGCGCCAGCAGCCAAGATTCCGGGAGGGCGAGCGAGCAGTACTTC,CASSQDSGRASEQYF
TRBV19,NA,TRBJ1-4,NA,TGTGCCAGTAGTCCCCGACAGAAAAGGAATGAAAAACTGTTTTTT,CASSPRQKRNEKLFF
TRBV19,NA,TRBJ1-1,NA,TGTGCCAGTACCCTATGGGGGCAGGCTGAAGCTTTCTTT,CASTLWGQAEAFF
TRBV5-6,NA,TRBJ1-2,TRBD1,TGTGCCAGCAGCTTGGGGACAGGGGGCTACTATGGCTACACCTTC,CASSLGTGGYYGYTF
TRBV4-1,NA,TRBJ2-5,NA,TGCGCCAGCAGCCGGGCTCATTCAGCGGCAGGGATGGGGGAGACCCAGTACTTC,CASSRAHSAAGMGETQYF
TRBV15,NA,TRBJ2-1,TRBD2,TGTGCCACCAGCAGAGGCGGGGGGGCCCGGGAGCAGTTCTTC,CATSRGGGAREQFF
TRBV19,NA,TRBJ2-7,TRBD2,TGTGCCAGTAGTATCCAACTAGCGGTGTTATACGAGCAGTACTTC,CASSIQLAVLYEQYF
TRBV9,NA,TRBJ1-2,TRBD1,TGTGCCAGCAGCGGACAGGGGATTTCTAACTATGGCTACACCTTC,CASSGQGISNYGYTF
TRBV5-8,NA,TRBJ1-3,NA,TGTGCCAGCAGCTTGAAACAGGGCCTCCTCTCTGGAAACACCATATATTTT,CASSLKQGLLSGNTIYF
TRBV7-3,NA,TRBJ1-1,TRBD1,TGTGCCAGCAGCCGACAGGGGAACACTGAAGCTTTCTTT,CASSRQGNTEAFF
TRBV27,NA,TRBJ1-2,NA,TGTGCCAGCAGTTTACTTCAGAGCTCCGGCTACACCTTC,CASSLLQSSGYTF
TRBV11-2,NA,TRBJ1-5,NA,TGTGCCAGCAGCTTAACAGGGCCAGGGAATCAGCCCCAGCATTTT,CASSLTGPGNQPQHF
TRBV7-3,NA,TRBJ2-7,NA,TGTGCCAGCAGTGACTCAGGGGCTGTTACCCCCTCCTACGAGCAGTACTTC,CASSDSGAVTPSYEQYF
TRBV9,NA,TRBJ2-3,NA,TGTGCCAGCAGCCTAGCTGGTACGCAGTATTTT,CASSLAGTQYF
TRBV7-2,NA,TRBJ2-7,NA,TGTGCCAGCAGCTTAATCGGCGGGCGGAGCTCCTACGAGCAGTACTTC,CASSLIGGRSSYEQYF
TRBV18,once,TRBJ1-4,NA,TGTGCCAGCGCACAGGGATCGGCTAATGAAAAACTGTTTTTT,CASAQGSANEKLFF
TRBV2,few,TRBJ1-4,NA,TGTGCGTCGAAGGGCAGCGGTGAAAAACTGTTTTTT,CASKGSGEKLFF
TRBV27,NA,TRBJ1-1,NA,TGTGCCAGCAGTTTAACAGGTTTGATGAACACTGAAGCTTTCTTT,CASSLTGLMNTEAFF
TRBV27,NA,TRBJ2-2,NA,TGTGCCAGCAGGTGGGGCACCGGGGAGCTGTTTTTT,CASRWGTGELFF
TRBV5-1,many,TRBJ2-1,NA,TGCGCCAGCAGCTTGGATTGGGGGCTTGAGCAGTTCTTC,CASSLDWGLEQFF
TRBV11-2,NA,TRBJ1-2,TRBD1,TGTGCCAGCAGCTTCAATCCGGGACAGGACTATGGCTACACCTTC,CASSFNPGQDYGYTF
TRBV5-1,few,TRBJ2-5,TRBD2,TGCGCCAGCAGCATAGTGACTAGCGAAGAGACCCAGTACTTC,CASSIVTSEETQYF
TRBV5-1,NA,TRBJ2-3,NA,TGCGCCAGCAGCCCAAAAGGCAGCACAGATACGCAGTATTTT,CASSPKGSTDTQYF
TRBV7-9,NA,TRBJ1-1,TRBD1,TGTGCCAGCAGCTTGGGACAGGGGGTCACTGAAGCTTTCTTT,CASSLGQGVTEAFF
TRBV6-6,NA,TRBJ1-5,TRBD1,TGTGCCAGCAGTGCCACAGGGGGGAGCAATCAGCCCCAGCATTTT,CASSATGGSNQPQHF
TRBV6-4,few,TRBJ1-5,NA,TGTGCCAGCAGTCCTGACGGTGGAAGGGGTCAGCCCCAGCATTTT,CASSPDGGRGQPQHF
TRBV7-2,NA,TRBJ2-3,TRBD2,TGTGCCAGCAGCACCGGACTAGCGGGCCGGGGGGATACGCAGTATTTT,CASSTGLAGRGDTQYF
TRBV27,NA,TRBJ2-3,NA,TGTGCCAGCAGTTCCGCCTCACTAAGACAAGGCACAGATACGCAGTATTTT,CASSSASLRQGTDTQYF
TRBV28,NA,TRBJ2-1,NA,TGTGCCAGCAGAGGGACAGGGAAACTAGCGGGCAGCTTCTTC,CASRGTGKLAGSFF
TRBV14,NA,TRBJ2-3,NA,TGTGCCAGCAGCCAAGATGACCCTACCGGAACAGTCGAGTGGCAGAAGGATACGCAGTATTTT,CASSQDDPTGTVEWQKDTQYF
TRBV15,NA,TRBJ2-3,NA,TGTGCCACCAGCAGAGCCCCAGCAGGCACAGATACGCAGTATTTT,CATSRAPAGTDTQYF
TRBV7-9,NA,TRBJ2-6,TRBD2,TGTGCCAGCAGCTCTCTAGCGGGGGGCCCCTCTGGGGCCAACGTCCTGACTTTC,CASSSLAGGPSGANVLTF
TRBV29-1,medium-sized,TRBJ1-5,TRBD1,TGCAGCGTTGGACAGGGGGCTTTAGATCAGCCCCAGCATTTT,CSVGQGALDQPQHF
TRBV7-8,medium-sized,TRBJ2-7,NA,TGTGCCAGCAGCTCCCTCGGAGGGGGGGCCAAGGAGTACGAGCAGTACTTC,CASSSLGGGAKEYEQYF
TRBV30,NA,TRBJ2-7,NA,TGTGCCTGGAGCTACAGACTAGAGGGCGAGCAGTACTTC,CAWSYRLEGEQYF
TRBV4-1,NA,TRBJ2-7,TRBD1,TGCGCCAGCAGCCAAAATCAGGGGGCCTACGAGCAGTACTTC,CASSQNQGAYEQYF
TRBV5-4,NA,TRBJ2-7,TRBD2,TGTGCCAGCAGCTTGGGTTATCCAGCGGGAGAGGTAGAGCAGTACTTC,CASSLGYPAGEVEQYF
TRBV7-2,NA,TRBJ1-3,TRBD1,TGTGCCAGCAGCGAGGGGGCGACCTCTGGAAACACCATATATTTT,CASSEGATSGNTIYF
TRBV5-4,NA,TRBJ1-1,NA,TGTGCCAGCAGCTTCGGTGTACGGCGTGACACTGAAGCTTTCTTT,CASSFGVRRDTEAFF